The source of this T cell receptor (beta chain) is a study of T cell repertoires in cytomegalovirus infection. Looking at the study overall: Both a matching HLA type and CMV infection were indicated by public TCR beta signatures. Study-level results: Predominance within the ex vivo response was attributable to HLA-C-restricted CMV-specific TCR beta clonotypes. Summed frequency of public TCR beta families distinguished CMV carriers with the relevant HLA.

TCRdb passed the reads through MiXCR, listing each CDR3 protein once. The sample lists roughly 150,000 distinct CDR3 sequences, around 22% seen once, with roughly 11% in the top ten. For this clonotype: Its antigen is not identified.

Germline V gene data show CDR1 as SGHDT and CDR2 as YYEEEE. The V and J ends lost 1 base and 2 bases respectively, with 13 bases between them. This CDR3 is 15 amino acids long. The sample was PBMCs. The TCR originated in a human donor in good health (CMV status not recorded). Some clones in this sample may be carry-over from other donors' samples. V and J are TRBV5-6 and TRBJ2-7, with D perhaps being TRBD1 or TRBD2 (5 bases each). The CDR3 DNA reads as TGTGCCAGCAGCTTGTCCCAGAGGGGTGCCTACGAGCAGTACTTC. Translating it yields CASSLSQRGAYEQYF.